These 10 T cell receptor beta chains came from one sample sequenced in a study of beta chain features in type 1 diabetes. Findings of the study overall: In all four CD4+ subsets, TCRB CDR3 length was significantly, moderately reduced in type 1 diabetes.

Their target antigens are unknown. Sequencing targeted expressed TCRB transcripts, as all isolated RNA had been reverse transcribed. TCRdb's copy holds only in-frame clones and misses some; the assay was immunoSEQ multiplex PCR. The data hold around 250,000 clones, with roughly 13% observed a single time. Specimen: naive CD4+ T cells from blood. These receptors originate from a young man with type 1 diabetes.

The chain joins TRBV20-1 to TRBJ2-2; D is uncertain. Germline lookup yields CDR1 DFQATT and CDR2 SNEGSKA (reference sequence). The CDR3 extends over 11 amino acids. Trimming pared 1 base from V and 6 bases from J, leaving 3 bases between. The CDR3 DNA follows: TGCAGTGCTAGAGTCGCCGGGGAGCTGTTTTTT. It encodes CSARVAGELFF.

The rearrangement uses TRBV6-6 and TRBJ2-1; 7 bases fit TRBD2. This CDR3 has 15 residues. Germline trimming cut 10 bases from V and 0 bases from J; bases unmatched to any gene: 9. Germline V gene sequence: CDR1 MNHNY, CDR2 SVGAGI (reference sequence). DNA of the CDR3: TGTGCCACCACCACGGGCGGGAGCTCCTACAATGAGCAGTTCTTC. Amino acid sequence: CATTTGGSSYNEQFF.

The genes are TRBV5-1 and TRBJ1-4; 9 positions agree with TRBD1. V dropped 4 bases and J dropped 8; count of bases not matched to a gene: 3. Germline values: CDR1 SGHRS, CDR2 YFSETQ. This CDR3 has 13 amino acids. The CDR3 DNA follows: TGCGCCAGCAGCGCGGGGACAGGGGAAAAACTGTTTTTT. Its translation is CASSAGTGEKLFF.

The rearrangement joins TRBV11-2 to TRBJ1-2; 7 nucleotides match TRBD1. The CDR3 loop spans 12 amino acids. CDR1 and CDR2 (germline): SGHAT, FQNNGV. Trimming took 5 bases from V and 7 from J; bases not matched to a gene: 4. For the CDR3, the DNA is TGTGCCAGCAGCCGGACAGGTCTTGGCTACACCTTC. As protein: CASSRTGLGYTF.

The CDR3 spells CASSETPRIQYF. The CDR3 coding sequence is TGTGCCAGCAGTGAGACACCTCGGATTCAGTACTTC. This chain links TRBV2 with TRBJ2-4, with D hard to call. The CDR3 length is 12 residues. V was cut by 3 bases and J by 10 bases, with 10 bases left in between. Germline V gives CDR1 SNHLY, CDR2 FYNNEI.

CDR3 sequence (DNA): TGTGCCAGCAGTGCGCTGCAGGCCCTCGCGGGAGATACGCAGTATTTT. Its translation: CASSALQALAGDTQYF. This chain joins TRBV2 and TRBJ2-3, with D possibly matching TRBD2 (5 bases). Deletions cut 4 bases from V and 5 bases from J, with 19 bases between. The CDR3 runs 16 residues. CDR1 and CDR2 (germline): SNHLY, FYNNEI.

In its sample, this clone was seen a few times. The V and J genes are TRBV5-6 and TRBJ2-7; possible D gene TRBD1, 6 bases. The CDR3 length is 15 residues. Trimming pared 4 bases from V and 2 bases from J, leaving 16 bases between. Per germline, CDR1 SGHDT and CDR2 YYEEEE. CDR3 coding DNA: TGTGCCAGCAGCACCAATCAGGGGATTGCCTACGAGCAGTACTTC. Its protein is CASSTNQGIAYEQYF.

This clone was seen only a few times. This same CDR3 is encoded by further DNA sequences in the sample. The chain joins TRBV5-6 to TRBJ1-2; weak D call: TRBD1 (5 bases). Per the germline V gene, CDR1 is SGHDT and CDR2 is YYEEEE. Trimming removed 4 bases at V and 0 bases at J, with 7 bases between. CDR3 size: 13 residues. Here the CDR3 DNA reads TGTGCCAGCAGCCCGACAGCTAACTATGGCTACACCTTC. Amino acid sequence: CASSPTANYGYTF.

This clone was observed a handful of times. The chain combines TRBV2 with TRBJ1-1; D gene uncertain. In germline, CDR1 is SNHLY, CDR2 FYNNEI. V lost 7 bases to trimming and J lost 1 base, with 13 bases between them. The CDR3 is 14 residues long. The CDR3: CASTTIGGNTEAFF. The CDR3 nucleotides are TGTGCCAGCACCACTATCGGTGGGAACACTGAAGCTTTCTTT.

The chain employs TRBV23-1 and TRBJ2-5, with a possible D match to TRBD2 (5 bases). TRBV23-1 is an ORF, with its function uncertain. The ends were cut back, 8 bases at V and 7 bases at J, with 14 bases in the middle. The CDR3 runs to 12 residues. The CDR3 DNA follows: TGCGCCAGCGCCCTTGGCCGGGGGACCCAGTACTTC. Residues: CASALGRGTQYF.